A selection of T cell receptor beta chains follows, all from one sample in a study of T cells after yellow fever vaccination. TCRdb independently ran MiXCR on the 5' RACE reads; one entry per CDR3 protein. The sample yields a few hundred thousand distinct CDR3 sequences, 3.5% to 4.5% seen once. The source was PBMCs, collected 5 days after the yellow fever booster vaccination. These receptors were collected from a man aged 18 to 35 who received the YFV17D yellow fever vaccine. Each CDR3 is given with its conserved first and last residue.

j_call v_call cdr3_aa
TRBJ1-6 TRBV4-3 CASSRLGQGGSPLHF
TRBJ1-3 TRBV7-9 CASSLAQGTPGNTIYF
TRBJ2-5 TRBV6-5 CASSPVRGQETQYF
TRBJ2-3 TRBV7-2 CASSSASGGSGQYF
TRBJ1-1 TRBV28 CASSFVPLSLDRGVDTEAFF
TRBJ1-3 TRBV12-3/TRBV12-4 CASTAGPQVGNTIYF
TRBJ1-1 TRBV3-1 CASTWGSRNTEAFF
TRBJ1-6 TRBV5-1 CASSPGGGVNYNSPLHF
TRBJ2-1 TRBV7-3 CASSSRTSGLNEQFF
TRBJ1-4 TRBV20-1 CSATNPGDEKLFF
TRBJ1-3 TRBV5-4 CASSLDPSGNTIYF
TRBJ1-3 TRBV4-2 CASSQEQGAAGNTIYF
TRBJ1-6 TRBV20-1 CSARPPGGANSPLHF